Following are 26 T cell receptor beta chains from one sample sequenced in a study of tumor-infiltrating lymphocytes in oesophageal squamous cell carcinoma. From the PCR reads, TCRdb called clonotypes with MiXCR, one entry per CDR3 protein. Of 10,000 to 14,000 distinct CDR3 sequences detected, around half appear once; the ten largest clones hold more than 20%. Specimen: esophageal tumor tissue. These receptor sequences come from a male donor with esophageal squamous cell carcinoma.

There are a few counts of this clonotype. This sequence joins TRBV10-3 and TRBJ2-3, with 11 bases lining up with TRBD1. TRBJ2-7 matches the DNA end more closely, so the J call is doubtful. CDR3 length: 16 residues. The V gene's germline CDR1 is ENHRY and CDR2 SYGVKD. Written as DNA, the CDR3 is TGTGCCATCAGTTCATCCGGGACAGGGGGTTCCTACGAGCAGTACTTC. Protein product: CAISSSGTGGSYEQYF.

This clonotype was seen at least ten times. The gene calls are TRBV4-1 and TRBJ1-5; no clear D. The CDR3 has 17 amino acids. V was clipped by 3 bases and J by 1 base, with 16 bases between them. Germline CDR1 MGHRA, CDR2 YSYEKL. This CDR3 is CASSQGREVASNQPQHF. In DNA form, the CDR3 reads TGCGCCAGCAGCCAGGGTAGGGAGGTTGCGAGCAATCAGCCCCAGCATTTT.

This chain's CDR3 is CASSLSYTGAFF. CDR3 sequence (DNA): TGTGCCAGCAGCTTATCCTACACGGGAGCTTTCTTT. The chain combines TRBV7-2 with TRBJ1-1; no clear D gene. Trimming removed 2 bases from V and 10 bases from J, with 11 bases in between. Germline lookup yields CDR1 SGHTA and CDR2 FQGNSA. CDR3 length equals 12 residues.

J is TRBJ2-5 and V is TRBV10-2; 9 nucleotides agree with TRBD2. The J call may not be correct, given that the DNA end is closer to TRBJ2-7. This CDR3 comprises 15 residues. Germline V gene lookup returns CDR1 WSHSY and CDR2 SAAADI. The DNA for the CDR3 is TGCGCCAGCAGTTGGGGACTAGCTGACTCCTACGAGCAGTACTTC. Encoded protein: CASSWGLADSYEQYF.

To note about this clonotype: A junction end diverges from the germline sequence, so it may reflect a read error. This chain joins TRBV7-6 and TRBJ2-1, with a possible D match to TRBD1 (6 bases). The CDR3 covers 15 residues. Germline assignment: CDR1 SGHVS and CDR2 FNYEAQ. The CDR3 region is CASSLGPAGDNEQFF. CDR3 DNA: TGTGCTAGCAGCTTAGGTCCTGCAGGGGACAATGAGCAGTTCTTC. The full variable domain, with the rest looked up from reference TRBV7-6 and TRBJ2-1, is GAGVSQSPRYKVTKRGQDVALRCDPISGHVSLYWYRQALGQGPEFLTYFNYEAQQDKSGLPNDRFSAERPEGSISTLTIQRTEQRDSAMYRCASSLGPAGDNEQFFGPGTRLTVL.

At least ten counts were recorded for this clonotype. The V and J genes are TRBV14 and TRBJ2-1, with 10 bases identical to TRBD2. Germline V gives CDR1 SGHDN, CDR2 FVKESK. With V trimmed by 3 bases and J by 9 bases, 11 bases remained unmatched. CDR3 length equals 16 residues. The CDR3 DNA reads TGTGCCAGCAGCCAGGTAGCGGGAGGAAGGCATTTTGAGCAGTTCTTC. Encoded protein: CASSQVAGGRHFEQFF.

CDR3 sequence: CASTSGHSGTDTQYF. The CDR3 region has the DNA TGTGCCAGCACGTCAGGGCATTCGGGCACAGATACGCAGTATTTT. The V call is TRBV6-1, the J call TRBJ2-3; possibly TRBD1 for D (5 bases). This CDR3 is 15 amino acids long. The V and J ends lost 7 bases and 1 base respectively, with 15 bases between them. From germline, CDR1 is MNHNS and CDR2 SASEGT.

The count of this clonotype is one. The gene calls are TRBV7-3 and TRBJ2-3; D is unresolved. Germline CDR1 is SGHTA and CDR2 is FQGTGA. The CDR3 sequence is 13 residues long. With 8 bases removed from V and 1 base from J, the gap between germline ends came to 10 bases. Here the CDR3 reads CASAPSGTDTQYF. CDR3 DNA sequence: TGTGCCAGCGCGCCGAGCGGCACAGATACGCAGTATTTT.

V is TRBV7-3 and J is TRBJ2-3; 10 bases are shared with TRBD2. CDR1 and CDR2 (germline): SGHTA, FQGTGA. V lost 5 bases and J lost 5; bases outside the gene matches: 7. The CDR3 is 15 residues long. CDR3: CASSKAGGEIDTQYF. CDR3 coding DNA: TGTGCCAGCAGCAAAGCGGGAGGGGAAATAGATACGCAGTATTTT.

The chain couples TRBV28 to TRBJ2-4; 7 positions agree with TRBD1. Near its end, the DNA agrees better with TRBJ2-7, so the J call may be wrong. The length of the CDR3 is 15 residues. The germline V gene has CDR1 MDHEN and CDR2 SYDVKM. Written as DNA, the CDR3 is TGTGCCAGCAGTTTTCTCGGGACAGTCGATTACGAGCAGTACTTC. Its translation: CASSFLGTVDYEQYF.

The table lists this clonotype with a count of one. The junction differs from germline at one of its ends, possibly a read error. This sequence joins TRBV5-3 and TRBJ1-6; 7 bases map to TRBD1. TRBV5-3 is designated an ORF whose function remains uncertain. The CDR3 is 13 amino acids. CDR3 region: CASSLAGTETQYF. CDR3 bases: TGTGCCAGCAGCTTGGCAGGGACAGAGACCCAGTACTTT.

The chain combines TRBV12-3 or TRBV12-4 with TRBJ2-3, with D possibly called TRBD1 or TRBD2 (5 bases each). This CDR3 contains 13 residues. V was clipped by 3 bases and J by 4 bases, with 8 bases between them. This CDR3 is CASSFQGADTQYF. The CDR3 DNA is TGTGCCAGCAGTTTTCAGGGAGCAGATACGCAGTATTTT.

The rearrangement joins TRBV7-9 to TRBJ2-3, with unresolved D. Gene TRBJ2-7 matches the end of the DNA better, so the J call may be wrong. The CDR3 runs 15 residues. Germline-derived CDR1 and CDR2 are SEHNR and FQNEAQ (reference sequence). The CDR3 here is CASSLRLESYNEQYF. DNA for the CDR3: TGTGCCAGCAGCTTAAGGTTAGAGTCCTACAATGAGCAGTACTTC.

The CDR3 DNA sequence: TGTGCCAGCAGCTTGGGACTAGCGGGGAACACAGATACGCAGTATTTT. Translated: CASSLGLAGNTDTQYF. This sequence joins TRBV7-9 and TRBJ2-3, with 13 positions matching TRBD2. Germline CDR1 and CDR2: SEHNR and FQNEAQ (reference sequence). This CDR3 contains 16 residues. Germline trimming cut 3 bases from V and 2 bases from J; bases unmatched to any gene: 2.

This clonotype is labeled medium-sized. A much larger clone differs by one base, so this may be a read error. CDR3 DNA sequence: TGTGCCAGCAGCTTTTCGGGACTCAGGAATGAGCAGTACTTC. It translates to CASSFSGLRNEQYF. The chain couples TRBV7-9 to TRBJ2-7; D possibly corresponds to TRBD2 (6 bases). The CDR3 covers 14 residues. CDR1 and CDR2 (germline): SEHNR, FQNEAQ (reference sequence). V shed 3 bases and J shed 7 bases, with 16 bases lying between them.

This clonotype appeared many times. The chain links TRBV4-1 to TRBJ2-5, with 12 bases matching TRBD2. The length of the CDR3 is 18 residues. CDR1 and CDR2 from the germline V gene are MGHRA and YSYEKL. V lost 0 bases to trimming and J lost 5 bases; unmatched junction nucleotides: 10. The CDR3 coding sequence is TGCGCCAGCAGCCAAGAACGGCTAGCGGGAGGGCAGGAGGAGACCCAGTACTTC. Protein product: CASSQERLAGGQEETQYF.

The chain combines TRBV7-6 with TRBJ2-5, with 11 nucleotides matching TRBD2. The CDR3 extends over 13 amino acids. The germline gives CDR1 SGHVS, CDR2 FNYEAQ. DNA of the CDR3: TGTGCAGCCCTAGCTAGCGGGAGGGAGACCCAGTACTTC. This gives the protein CAALASGRETQYF.

The chain employs TRBV7-6 and TRBJ2-1, with 7 nucleotides matching TRBD1. The CDR3 runs 14 residues. Germline CDR1 and CDR2: SGHVS and FNYEAQ. The J segment lost 10 bases and the V segment lost 3 bases, leaving 9 bases of the junction unmatched. The CDR3 protein is CASSFGTARREQFF. For the CDR3, the DNA is TGTGCCAGCAGCTTTGGGACAGCCCGCCGGGAGCAGTTCTTC.

This chain uses TRBV7-2 with TRBJ2-4, with D perhaps matching TRBD1 or TRBD2 (5 bases each). The J call may be faulty, since TRBJ2-7 better matches the DNA end. The CDR3 is 15 residues long. Germline V gene sequence: CDR1 SGHTA, CDR2 FQGNSA. The CDR3 region is CASSLLGTGTYEQYF. CDR3 nucleotide sequence: TGTGCCAGCAGCTTGCTCGGGACGGGGACCTACGAGCAGTACTTC.

This clonotype ranks as medium-sized. This may come from a read error, since a much larger clone is one base off. The rearrangement uses TRBV28 and TRBJ2-1; TRBD2 matches at 11 bases. The tail of the sequence fits TRBJ2-7 better, so the J call may be wrong. Germline-derived CDR1 and CDR2 are MDHEN and SYDVKM. The CDR3 runs to 18 residues. CDR3 loop: CASSFPGTSGYSYNEQYF. For the CDR3, the DNA is TGTGCCAGCAGTTTCCCCGGGACTAGCGGATACTCCTACAATGAGCAGTACTTC.

There are many counts of this clonotype. The CDR3 nucleotides read TGTGCCATCAGTGAGGGGGGACAGGGGAGGCCAGATACGCAGTATTTT. Encoded protein: CAISEGGQGRPDTQYF. The chain recombines TRBV10-3 with TRBJ2-3, with 10 bases aligning to TRBD1. CDR3 length: 16 amino acids. The ends lost 2 bases at V and 4 bases at J; junction bases unmatched: 6. Germline loops: CDR1 ENHRY, CDR2 SYGVKD.

Turning to this clonotype: The CDR3 does not close with the conserved phenylalanine or tryptophan, likely indicating a read error. It is unclear where the CDR3 begins or ends on the DNA, so no DNA is shown, and the CDR3 is as TCRdb lists it. The J gene is TRBJ1-6, the V gene TRBV11-3. Counting both end residues, the CDR3 totals 17 amino acids. In germline, CDR1 is SGHNT, CDR2 YENEEA. CDR3 loop: CASSRLGSSYNEQFFGP.

The rearrangement joins TRBV12-3 or TRBV12-4 to TRBJ2-3; D is unresolved. The last part of the DNA fits TRBJ2-2 better; the J call may be wrong. This CDR3 is built from 11 residues. The CDR3 DNA reads TGTGCCAGCAGTTATGCCGGGGAGCTGTTTTTT. Its protein product is CASSYAGELFF.

This clonotype was seen ten or more times. A single base separates this from a much larger clone, so it may be a read error. This chain joins TRBV7-9 and TRBJ2-5; D ambiguous. V was cut by 4 bases and J by 11 bases, with 11 bases left in between. This CDR3 has 11 amino acids. Germline V gives CDR1 SEHNR, CDR2 FQNEAQ (reference sequence). Here the CDR3 DNA reads TGTGCCAGCAGCTCTTACAATGAGCAGTACTTC. Its translation is CASSSYNEQYF.

This rearrangement joins TRBV7-6 to TRBJ2-7; D may be TRBD1 or TRBD2 (6 bases each). Between the trimmed V and J ends, which lost 1 base and 2 bases, there was a span of 15 bases. Germline V gene lookup returns CDR1 SGHVS and CDR2 FNYEAQ. The CDR3 totals 16 residues. CDR3 residues: CASSLGTGTFAYEQYF. In DNA, the CDR3 is TGTGCCAGCAGCTTAGGAACAGGGACTTTTGCCTACGAGCAGTACTTC.

CDR3 DNA: TGTGCCAGCAGCTTGACTAGCAGTCCCTACGAGCAGTACTTC. Its protein product is CASSLTSSPYEQYF. The chain recombines TRBV7-2 with TRBJ2-6; the match to TRBD2 covers 7 bases. Gene TRBJ2-7 matches the end of the DNA better, so the J call may be wrong. Germline CDR1 and CDR2: SGHTA and FQGNSA. CDR3 length: 14 residues.